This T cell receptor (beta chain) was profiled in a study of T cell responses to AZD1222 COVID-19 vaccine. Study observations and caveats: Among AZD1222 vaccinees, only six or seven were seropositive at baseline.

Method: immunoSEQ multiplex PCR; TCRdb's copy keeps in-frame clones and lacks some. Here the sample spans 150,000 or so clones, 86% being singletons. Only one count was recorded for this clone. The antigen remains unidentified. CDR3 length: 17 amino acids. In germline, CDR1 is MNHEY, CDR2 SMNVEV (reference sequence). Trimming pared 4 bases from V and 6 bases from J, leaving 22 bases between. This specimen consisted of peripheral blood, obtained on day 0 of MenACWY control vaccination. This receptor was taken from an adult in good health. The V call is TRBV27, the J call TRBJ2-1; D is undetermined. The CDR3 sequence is CASSSSLSSRRVNEQFF. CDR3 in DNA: TGTGCCAGCAGTTCCTCCCTTAGCTCCAGAAGAGTCAATGAGCAGTTCTTC.